Included here is one T cell receptor (beta chain) sequence, with context. Its antigen remains unidentified. Cultured CD4+ T cells had their DNA profiled by the Oncomine TCR Beta short-read assay. TCRdb ran MiXCR on the PCR reads and lists one entry per CDR3 protein. This repertoire shows 9,500 to 12,000 distinct CDR3 sequences, around 25% found once; its top ten account for roughly 25%. Stated treatment: approximately 9-day PBMC culture with coronavirus spike peptide pools or control peptides (ViraFEST assay). These data are taken from a study of vaccination and CD4 T cells after COVID-19. Study details: Nasal swab PCR had detected SARS-CoV-2 in convalescent patients, about 10 mild and one severe. The cells were exposed to overlapping spike peptides originating from SARS-CoV-2, HCoV-NL63, HCoV-OC43 and HCoV-229E for stimulation. Broader study findings: The median SARS-CoV-2-reactive clonotype number increased from 21 to 38, without statistical significance.

This clonotype was obtained from a human donor who had recovered from COVID-19. Sequenced here: CD4+ T cells from blood, cultured in vitro, sampled after SARS-CoV-2 vaccination.

In nucleotides, the CDR3 is TGCAGTGCTAGTGCGGATAGAAGAACTGAAGCTTTCTTT. It is translated as CSASADRRTEAFF. The rearrangement links TRBV20-1 to TRBJ1-1, with D unclear. This CDR3 spans 13 amino acids. Germline-derived CDR1 and CDR2 are DFQATT and SNEGSKA (reference sequence). V lost 3 bases and J lost 5, with 13 bases in between.